The T cell receptor (beta chain) under discussion was sequenced for a study of blood T cells in healthy people across ages (dated by TCRdb to 2014 to 2015). General notes on the study: In model experiments, roughly one uniquely barcoded TCR beta cDNA molecule per two T cells was captured by template switching. To track age-related changes in TCR beta repertoire diversity, the study relied on deep sequencing normalized with unique cDNA molecular identifiers. Donors were grouped into four age groups: young (average approximately 15 years), middle-aged (roughly 37), aged (about 60) and long-lived (about 89). To avoid experimental bias, donors of different ages were spread randomly across the sequencing lanes. For two donors (one aged 18 to 30 and one aged 80 or older), the study analyzed two additional independent replicas of 1 million unique cDNA reads from the same blood draw. The paper as a whole reports these results and caveats: A strong correlation was found between observed TCR beta diversity and the percentage of naive T cells measured by flow cytometry. Conclusive comparison of naive and antigen-experienced compartments was prevented by the profiling of bulk unsorted PBMCs. As age increased, observed TCR beta diversity per million T cells dropped in a roughly linear way, and a significant reduction was already evident by age 40. Donor CMV infection status was unknown, potentially confounding age-related changes in expanded clonotypes. Compared with the aged group, the long-lived group had more naive CD4+ T cells, fewer expanded clones and increased TCR diversity, a pattern suggesting age selection. Estimates of total diversity based on one million sequenced T cells were considered lower bounds and underestimates.

Measured from the cysteine to the phenylalanine, the CDR3 is 16 residues long. The DNA shown is the 48-base CDR3, in frame from base 1. Ends trimmed: V by 1 base, J by 4 bases; bases unmatched to a gene: 7. With respect to this clonotype: The clone's antigen remains unknown. Base qualities are not at hand, and no much larger clone is one base apart.

The roughly 39 donors, aged about 6 to 100 years, were systemically healthy Caucasian individuals from Russia. Each donor gave approximately 9.3 milliliters of peripheral blood, collected into EDTA-treated Vacutainer tubes. Ficoll-Paque density-gradient centrifugation was used to isolate PBMCs, with at least 7 million obtained per sample. Total RNA, at least 6 micrograms per sample, was extracted from PBMCs with Trizol reagent. For every donor, an aliquot of PBMCs went through flow cytometry to measure the percentages of naive CD45RAhigh/CD27high T cells. Receptor amplification or capture employed 5' RACE. Instrument on record: Illumina HiSeq 2500. A second PCR of about 7 to 12 cycles was performed with a sample-barcoded 5' primer and a J-beta primer mix. A unique molecular identifier was introduced onto each TCR beta cDNA molecule by a template-switch 5' adaptor carrying 12 random nucleotides. At least 2.5 million CDR3-containing paired-end reads were obtained from each sample. The Mint cDNA synthesis kit, primed by a TRBC-specific oligonucleotide, was used to synthesize first-strand cDNA from all RNA. After uracil-DNA glycosylase treatment, a first 18-cycle PCR used universal primers M1SS and BC2_uni_R on all cDNA. Per the authors' processing: Each sample was normalized by randomly selecting 1 million high-quality reads, each carrying a distinct molecular identifier. Instead of being binned into consensus sequences, reads with shared molecular identifiers were discarded. MiTCR, with a Q25 quality threshold and the strictest error-elimination algorithm, was used for CDR3 identification, clonotype clustering and error correction. A nonparametric unseen species model with Euler transformation was used to estimate lower-bound total TCR beta diversity. TCRdb reran the public reads through fastp at Q25 and MiXCR, keeping productive beta chains. Duplicate CDR3 protein sequences are folded into a single record with the most common DNA and genes. TCRdb, rather than the study authors, made the V and J calls. Across this sample there are about 970,000 distinct CDR3 sequences, with approximately 50% seen only once. Of the sample, around a fifth falls within the top ten clones.

The TCR was taken from an older woman in good health. The V gene is TRBV12-3 or TRBV12-4 and the J gene is TRBJ1-5; 7 junctional bases match TRBD1. The sequenced material came from blood. The bases read TGTGCCAGCAGTTTAGGACAGGGTGCGGATAATCAGCCCCAGCATTTT. The encoded protein is CASSLGQGADNQPQHF.